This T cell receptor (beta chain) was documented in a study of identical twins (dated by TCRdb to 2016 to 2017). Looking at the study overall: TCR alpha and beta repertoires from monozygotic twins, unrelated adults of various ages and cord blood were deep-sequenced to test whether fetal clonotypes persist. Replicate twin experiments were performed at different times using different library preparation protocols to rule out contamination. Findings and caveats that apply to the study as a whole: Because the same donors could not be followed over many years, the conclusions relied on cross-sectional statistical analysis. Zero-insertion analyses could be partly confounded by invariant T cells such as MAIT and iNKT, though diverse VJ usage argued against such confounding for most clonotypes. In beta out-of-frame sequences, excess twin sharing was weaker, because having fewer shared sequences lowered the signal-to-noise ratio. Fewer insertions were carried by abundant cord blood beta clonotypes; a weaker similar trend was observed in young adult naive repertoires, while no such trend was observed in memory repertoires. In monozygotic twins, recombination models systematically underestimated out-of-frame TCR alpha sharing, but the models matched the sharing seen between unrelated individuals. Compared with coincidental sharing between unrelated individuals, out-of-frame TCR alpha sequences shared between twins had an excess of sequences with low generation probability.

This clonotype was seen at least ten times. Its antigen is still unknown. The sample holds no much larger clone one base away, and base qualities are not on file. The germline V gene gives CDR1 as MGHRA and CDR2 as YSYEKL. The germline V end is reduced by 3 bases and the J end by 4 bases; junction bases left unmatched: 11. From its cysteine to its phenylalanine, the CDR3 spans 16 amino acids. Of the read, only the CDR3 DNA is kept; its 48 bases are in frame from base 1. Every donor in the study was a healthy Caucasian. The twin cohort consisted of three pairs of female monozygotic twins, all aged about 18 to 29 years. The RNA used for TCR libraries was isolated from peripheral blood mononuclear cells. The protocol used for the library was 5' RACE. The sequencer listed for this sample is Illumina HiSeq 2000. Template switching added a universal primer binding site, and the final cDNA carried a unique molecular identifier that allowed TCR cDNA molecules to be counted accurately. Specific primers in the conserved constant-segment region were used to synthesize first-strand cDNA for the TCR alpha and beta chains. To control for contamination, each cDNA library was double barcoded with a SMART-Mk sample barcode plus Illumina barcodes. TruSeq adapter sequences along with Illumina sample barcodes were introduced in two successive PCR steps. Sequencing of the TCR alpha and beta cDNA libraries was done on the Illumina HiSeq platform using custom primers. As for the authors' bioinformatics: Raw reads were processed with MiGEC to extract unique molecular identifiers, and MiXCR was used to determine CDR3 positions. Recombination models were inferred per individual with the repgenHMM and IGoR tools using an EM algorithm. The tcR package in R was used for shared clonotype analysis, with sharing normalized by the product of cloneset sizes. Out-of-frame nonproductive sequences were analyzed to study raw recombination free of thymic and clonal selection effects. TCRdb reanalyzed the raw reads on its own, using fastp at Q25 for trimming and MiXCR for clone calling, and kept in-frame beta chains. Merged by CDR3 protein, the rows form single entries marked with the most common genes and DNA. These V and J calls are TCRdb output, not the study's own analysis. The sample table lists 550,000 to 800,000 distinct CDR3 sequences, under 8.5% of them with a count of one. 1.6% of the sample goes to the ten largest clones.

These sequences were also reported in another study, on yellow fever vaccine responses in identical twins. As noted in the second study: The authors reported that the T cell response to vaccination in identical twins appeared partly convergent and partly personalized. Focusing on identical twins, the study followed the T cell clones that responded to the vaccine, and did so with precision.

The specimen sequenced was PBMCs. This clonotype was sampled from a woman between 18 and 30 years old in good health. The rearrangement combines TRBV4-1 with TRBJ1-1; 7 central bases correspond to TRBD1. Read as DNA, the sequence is TGCGCCAGCAGCCAGGCCCACAGGGGCGGGAGCACTGAAGCTTTCTTT. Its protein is CASSQAHRGGSTEAFF.